The 28 T cell receptor beta chains in this list originate from one sample, sequenced in a study of OX40 agonist ivuxolimab in advanced cancers. Method: immunoSEQ multiplex PCR; TCRdb's copy keeps in-frame clones and lacks some. Counted here are over 30,000 clones, around 82% occurring once; the ten biggest clones make up approximately 2%. Sequenced material: CD4+ or CD8+ T cells sorted from blood, taken in a trial of the OX40 agonist ivuxolimab. These receptors originate from an adult with an advanced solid tumor such as melanoma, head and neck, liver or kidney cancer.

J is TRBJ1-2 and V is TRBV5-1; D uncertain. Germline V gives CDR1 SGHRS, CDR2 YFSETQ. With 4 bases removed from V and 4 bases from J, the gap between germline ends came to 11 bases. This CDR3 contains 13 residues. CDR3 in amino acids: CASSPQWGYGYTF. In nucleotides, the CDR3 is TGCGCCAGCAGCCCCCAATGGGGCTATGGCTACACCTTC.

The chain is built from TRBV18 and TRBJ1-1, with 8 bases identical to TRBD1. Germline trimming cut 5 bases from V and 7 bases from J; bases unmatched to any gene: 0. The V gene's germline CDR1 is KGHSH and CDR2 LQKENI. The CDR3 extends over 11 amino acids. CDR3 amino acids: CASSDRGEAFF. CDR3 DNA: TGTGCCAGCTCAGACAGGGGTGAAGCTTTCTTT.

The J gene is TRBJ1-1, the V gene TRBV6-1; D is unresolved. V lost 4 bases to trimming and J lost 1 base, with 10 bases between them. CDR3 length: 14 residues. Germline CDR1 MNHNS, CDR2 SASEGT. In DNA, the CDR3 is TGTGCCAGCAGTGTAGGCCGCGGGAACACTGAAGCTTTCTTT. Protein product: CASSVGRGNTEAFF.

The genes are TRBV27 and TRBJ2-5; 8 bases are a match to TRBD1. The V and J ends lost 5 bases and 5 bases, in that order; junction bases with no gene match: 4. CDR1 MNHEY and CDR2 SMNVEV come from the germline V gene (reference sequence). The CDR3 consists of 13 residues. Written as DNA, the CDR3 is TGTGCCAGCAGTGTCCACAGGGGGGAGACCCAGTACTTC. It yields the protein CASSVHRGETQYF.

This clone was picked up a small number of times. V and J are TRBV19 and TRBJ2-1; D unresolved. Trimming removed 2 bases from V and 3 bases from J, with 11 bases in between. CDR3 length equals 15 residues. Germline values: CDR1 LNHDA, CDR2 SQIVND (reference sequence). The CDR3 DNA reads TGTGCCAGTAGTATAAGAGTTGGCAGCTACAATGAGCAGTTCTTC. Translated, it gives CASSIRVGSYNEQFF.

The chain has TRBV5-4 and TRBJ2-3; maybe TRBD1 (5 bases). CDR1 is SGHNT and CDR2 is YYREEE in the germline V gene (reference sequence). This CDR3 is built from 15 residues. V was clipped by 2 bases and J by 1 base, with 11 bases between them. CDR3 region: CASSFRGYGTDTQYF. The CDR3 DNA follows: TGTGCCAGCAGCTTTAGGGGCTATGGCACAGATACGCAGTATTTT.

The chain links TRBV29-1 to TRBJ1-2, with 7 bases lining up with TRBD1. This CDR3 is 12 amino acids long. Trimming took 3 bases from V and 3 from J; bases not matched to a gene: 1. CDR1 and CDR2 from the germline V gene are SQVTM and ANQGSEA. The CDR3: CSVDQGDYGYTF. CDR3 coding DNA: TGCAGCGTTGATCAGGGGGACTATGGCTACACCTTC. Drawing the rest from reference TRBV29-1 and TRBJ1-2, the complete variable domain is SAVISQKPSRDICQRGTSLTIQCQVDSQVTMMFWYRQQPGQSLTLIATANQGSEATYESGFVIDKFPISRPNLTFSTLTVSNMSPEDSSIYLCSVDQGDYGYTFGSGTRLTVV.

The CDR3 DNA reads as TGTGCCAGCAGCTTCGGGACATTGAACACCGGGGAGCTGTTTTTT. As protein: CASSFGTLNTGELFF. The chain uses TRBV5-6 and TRBJ2-2; D possibly corresponds to TRBD1 (6 bases). The V gene's germline CDR1 is SGHDT and CDR2 YYEEEE. The CDR3 contains 15 residues. V lost 2 bases and J lost 1, with 9 bases in between. Complete variable domain (other parts from reference TRBV5-6 and TRBJ2-2): DAGVTQSPTHLIKTRGQQVTLRCSPKSGHDTVSWYQQALGQGPQFIFQYYEEEERQRGNFPDRFSGHQFPNYSSELNVNALLLGDSALYLCASSFGTLNTGELFFGEGSRLTVL.

The rearrangement joins TRBV5-1 to TRBJ2-1; D might be TRBD2 (5 bases). The V gene lost 0 bases and the J gene lost 1 base, with 8 bases spanning the gap. Germline V gene data show CDR1 as SGHRS and CDR2 as YFSETQ. The CDR3 spans 15 residues. In DNA form, the CDR3 reads TGCGCCAGCAGCTTGGTTCGGGGTTCCTACAATGAGCAGTTCTTC. This sequence encodes CASSLVRGSYNEQFF.

In its sample, this clone was seen once. The gene calls are TRBV5-1 and TRBJ1-3; D gene uncertain. Trimming pared 2 bases from V and 2 bases from J, leaving 8 bases between. Germline V lookup: CDR1 SGHRS, CDR2 YFSETQ. The CDR3 has 14 residues. The CDR3 sequence is CASSFMGTGNTIYF. In DNA form, the CDR3 reads TGCGCCAGCAGCTTTATGGGAACTGGAAACACCATATATTTT.

The V call is TRBV25-1, the J call TRBJ2-5, with a weak D call TRBD2 (5 bases). Germline V lookup: CDR1 MGHDK, CDR2 SYGVNS. The V end lost 1 base, the J end lost 5 bases, and 11 bases lay between the germline ends. The CDR3 covers 14 residues. CDR3: CASSESLARETQYF. The CDR3 DNA reads as TGTGCCAGCAGTGAATCCCTAGCACGCGAGACCCAGTACTTC.

J is TRBJ1-1 and V is TRBV5-1; D remains ambiguous. In germline, CDR1 is SGHRS, CDR2 YFSETQ. The V gene lost 0 bases and the J gene lost 8 bases, with 8 bases spanning the gap. The CDR3 consists of 12 residues. This chain's CDR3 is CASSLEAGEAFF. The CDR3 region has the DNA TGCGCCAGCAGCTTGGAGGCAGGAGAAGCTTTCTTT.

V and J are TRBV7-2 and TRBJ1-6, with D possibly being TRBD1 (6 bases). CDR1 is SGHTA, CDR2 FQGNSA, per germline. The CDR3 covers 17 residues. Trimming left V 5 bases short and J 5 bases short, with 19 bases between. This chain's CDR3 is CASSPRRGGADNSPLHF. In nucleotides, the CDR3 is TGTGCCAGCAGCCCGAGACGAGGGGGAGCAGATAATTCACCCCTCCACTTT.

V and J are TRBV4-3 and TRBJ2-2; 15 nucleotides match TRBD2. The CDR3 length is 17 residues. From germline, CDR1 is LGHNA and CDR2 YSLEER. V lost 4 bases, J lost 4 bases, and 4 bases stayed unmatched. CDR3 DNA sequence: TGCGCCAGCAGCCGAGGACTAGCGGGGGGGCTCACCGGGGAGCTGTTTTTT. Protein sequence: CASSRGLAGGLTGELFF.

The chain links TRBV30 to TRBJ1-1, with 8 bases that match TRBD1. V trimming: 1 base; J trimming: 8 bases; junction bases outside the gene matches: 12. CDR3 length: 15 residues. CDR1 and CDR2 from the germline V gene are GTSNPN and SVGIG (reference sequence). DNA of the CDR3: TGTGCCTGGAGTGAACCCCTTCTCCGGGACAGGGAAGCTTTCTTT. It yields the protein CAWSEPLLRDREAFF.

The CDR3: CASSSGKDYGYTF. Here the CDR3 DNA reads TGTGCCAGCAGCTCCGGGAAGGACTATGGCTACACCTTC. V and J are TRBV5-4 and TRBJ1-2; D unresolved. Germline CDR1 is SGHNT and CDR2 is YYREEE (reference sequence). Trimming stripped 3 bases from V and 3 bases from J, with 9 bases between. The CDR3 has 13 amino acids.

The chain combines TRBV7-2 with TRBJ1-1, with unresolved D. There are 16 residues in the CDR3. Trimming removed 2 bases at V and 1 base at J, with 14 bases between. CDR1 and CDR2 from the germline V gene are SGHTA and FQGNSA. CDR3 loop: CASSLFLVDENTEAFF. Written as DNA, the CDR3 is TGTGCCAGCAGCTTATTTCTGGTTGATGAGAACACTGAAGCTTTCTTT.

This clone was seen a single time. This sequence joins TRBV2 and TRBJ1-1; 7 nucleotides match TRBD1. V lost 6 bases, J lost 4 bases, and 11 bases stayed unmatched. The CDR3 has 15 amino acids. Germline CDR1 and CDR2: SNHLY and FYNNEI. The CDR3 sequence: CASSRQGGRGTEAFF. The DNA of the CDR3 is TGTGCCAGCAGCCGACAGGGAGGGAGGGGCACTGAAGCTTTCTTT.

The chain has TRBV7-3 and TRBJ1-6; no firm D call. Trimming stripped 5 bases from V and 7 bases from J, with 12 bases between. Germline lookup yields CDR1 SGHTA and CDR2 FQGTGA. The CDR3 runs to 14 residues. The CDR3 DNA follows: TGTGCCAGCAGCCCAATCCCTGGCAATTCACCCCTCCACTTT. It yields the protein CASSPIPGNSPLHF. Supplemented by reference TRBV7-3 and TRBJ1-6, the full variable domain reads GAGVSQTPSNKVTEKGKYVELRCDPISGHTALYWYRQSLGQGPEFLIYFQGTGAADDSGLPNDRFFAVRPEGSVSTLKIQRTERGDSAVYLCASSPIPGNSPLHFGNGTRLTVT.

The chain combines TRBV9 with TRBJ1-1, with no clear D. The V gene's germline CDR1 is SGDLS and CDR2 YYNGEE. With 0 bases removed from V and 4 bases from J, the gap between germline ends came to 7 bases. This CDR3 spans 13 amino acids. CDR3 sequence reads: CASSVADSTEAFF. As DNA, the CDR3 is TGTGCCAGCAGCGTAGCAGATAGCACTGAAGCTTTCTTT.

The chain links TRBV7-8 to TRBJ2-7; D is unresolved. The CDR3 covers 14 residues. The V gene's germline CDR1 is SGHVS and CDR2 FQNEAQ. Trimming left V 1 base short and J 3 bases short, with 10 bases between. CDR3 in amino acids: CASSLETANYEQYF. CDR3 in DNA: TGTGCCAGCAGCTTAGAAACGGCGAACTACGAGCAGTACTTC.

This clone is categorized as medium-sized. The chain couples TRBV19 to TRBJ1-4; 7 bases fit TRBD1. The CDR3 totals 16 residues. Germline V gives CDR1 LNHDA, CDR2 SQIVND (reference sequence). Losses at the gene ends were 5 bases for V and 0 bases for J; bases not matched to a gene: 6. Here the CDR3 reads CASSGAGTATNEKLFF. The CDR3 bases are TGTGCCAGTAGTGGGGCGGGGACAGCAACTAATGAAAAACTGTTTTTT.

J is TRBJ1-4 and V is TRBV4-1; 7 bases line up with TRBD1. V lost 2 bases and J lost 5; bases outside the gene matches: 8. CDR3 length: 16 residues. Germline V lookup: CDR1 MGHRA, CDR2 YSYEKL. CDR3 in amino acids: CASSQFTGALNEKLFF. The DNA of the CDR3 is TGCGCCAGCAGCCAATTCACAGGGGCGCTGAATGAAAAACTGTTTTTT.

V is TRBV30 and J is TRBJ2-6; 7 nucleotides match TRBD1. This CDR3 region has 17 residues. With V trimmed by 7 bases and J by 4 bases, 16 bases remained unmatched. Germline V gives CDR1 GTSNPN, CDR2 SVGIG (reference sequence). CDR3: CAFGRGGSRLGANVLTF. The CDR3 nucleotides read TGTGCCTTCGGAAGAGGGGGCAGCCGCTTAGGGGCCAACGTCCTGACTTTC.

This clone was picked up one time. This chain connects TRBV9 to TRBJ2-2, with 7 bases fitting TRBD2. The CDR3 totals 15 residues. V shed 2 bases and J 3 bases; nucleotides not matched to a gene: 4. In germline, CDR1 is SGDLS, CDR2 YYNGEE. The CDR3: CASSVRGDYTGELFF. CDR3 sequence (DNA): TGTGCCAGCAGCGTTCGGGGGGATTACACCGGGGAGCTGTTTTTT. The variable domain in full, completed from reference TRBV9 and TRBJ2-2, reads DSGVTQTPKHLITATGQRVTLRCSPRSGDLSVYWYQQSLDQGLQFLIQYYNGEERAKGNILERFSAQQFPDLHSELNLSSLELGDSALYFCASSVRGDYTGELFFGEGSRLTVL.

This clone appeared a single time. This rearrangement joins TRBV4-1 to TRBJ1-1, with 10 positions matching TRBD1. V was pared by 6 bases and J by 0 bases, with 13 bases of the junction left unmatched. Per the germline V gene, CDR1 is MGHRA and CDR2 is YSYEKL. This CDR3 has 18 residues. The CDR3 DNA is TGCGCCAGCAGGAGAACGCCGGGACAGGGGACCATGAACACTGAAGCTTTCTTT. This encodes CASRRTPGQGTMNTEAFF.

The chain links TRBV6-6 to TRBJ1-5, with 9 bases fitting TRBD1. The CDR3 is 15 residues long. V lost 7 bases, J lost 6 bases, and 10 bases stayed unmatched. CDR1 is MNHNY, CDR2 SVGAGI, per germline (reference sequence). The CDR3 region is CASTPRTGDAQPQHF. The CDR3, as DNA: TGTGCCAGCACACCACGGACAGGGGATGCTCAGCCCCAGCATTTT.

The rearrangement joins TRBV9 to TRBJ2-7; D not certain. V lost 0 bases to trimming and J lost 2 bases, with 9 bases between them. CDR1 is SGDLS, CDR2 YYNGEE, per germline. The CDR3 runs 14 residues. CDR3 bases: TGTGCCAGCAGCGTAGGCGACACGACCTACGAGCAGTACTTC. It yields the protein CASSVGDTTYEQYF.